Detailed here is one T cell receptor beta chain. The data were taken from a study of CD8+ T cells in alopecia areata. Study as a whole: Tofacitinib was taken orally by treated patients, and the dose was 5 to 10 mg twice daily.

RNA, once extracted, was reverse transcribed into cDNA for use as the sequencing template. This table comes from immunoSEQ multiplex PCR, and its TCRdb copy is limited to in-frame clones, with some not included. This table has about 190,000 clones, 55% to 70% appearing once. Treatment meaning: oral pan-JAK inhibitor, 5-10 mg twice daily. Sequenced here: CD4+ T cells sorted from blood, sampled at week 4, from a patient treated with tofacitinib. The sequence derives from a human donor with alopecia areata.

CDR3 coding DNA: TGCAGCGTGGCCGGGACAGGGGACCAAGAGACCCAGTACTTC. Encoded protein: CSVAGTGDQETQYF. The rearrangement uses TRBV29-1 and TRBJ2-5, with 10 positions matching TRBD1. Germline V gene sequence: CDR1 SQVTM, CDR2 ANQGSEA. This CDR3 spans 14 amino acids. Trimming took 6 bases from V and 0 from J; bases not matched to a gene: 4.